This TCR beta chain was sequenced in a study of vaccination and CD4 T cells after COVID-19. This clonotype was seen more than once but under ten times. Antigen specificity is unknown. Treatment in this sample: approximately 10-day PBMC culture with coronavirus spike peptide pools or control peptides (ViraFEST assay). The ends were cut back, 5 bases at V and 4 bases at J, with 12 bases in the middle. CDR3 size: 14 residues. Germline values: CDR1 LNHDA, CDR2 SQIVND (reference sequence). The Oncomine TCR Beta short-read assay was what sequenced the DNA obtained from cultured CD4+ T cells. TCRdb re-called the PCR reads with MiXCR, one entry per CDR3 protein. The sample has 10,000 to 15,000 distinct CDR3 sequences, around half seen once.

The receptor's source is a human donor who had recovered from COVID-19. The sequencing input was CD4+ T cells from blood, cultured in vitro. The chain couples TRBV19 to TRBJ1-5; D is perhaps TRBD1 (5 bases). The CDR3 bases are TGTGCCAGTAGTGGGGGAAAGAAGAATCAGCCCCAGCATTTT. It encodes CASSGGKKNQPQHF.